Sequencing of this TCR beta chain was carried out in a study of early T cells in non-severe SARS-CoV-2 infection. Broader study findings: VDJdb matches were skewed toward anti-spike CD8 T cell responses.

V was clipped by 6 bases and J by 4 bases, with 15 bases between them. CDR3 length: 14 amino acids. Remarks on this clonotype: What it binds is unknown.

The TCR library protocol attached unique molecular identifiers to the individual cDNA molecules. MiXCR, applied by TCRdb to the 5' RACE reads, yields one record per CDR3 protein. The sample comprises under 60,000 distinct CDR3 sequences, over 8% of which are singletons, and roughly 5.7% rests with the top ten. V and J are TRBV12-3 or TRBV12-4 and TRBJ2-5; D might be TRBD1 (7 bases). This receptor was identified in an adult who was a healthcare worker with PCR-confirmed SARS-CoV-2 infection or an uninfected control (not recorded which). Sequences were derived from whole blood, sampled at baseline. The CDR3 DNA follows: TGTGCCAGCAGACCCCGACAGGGAGGAGAGACCCAGTACTTC. Translating it yields CASRPRQGGETQYF.